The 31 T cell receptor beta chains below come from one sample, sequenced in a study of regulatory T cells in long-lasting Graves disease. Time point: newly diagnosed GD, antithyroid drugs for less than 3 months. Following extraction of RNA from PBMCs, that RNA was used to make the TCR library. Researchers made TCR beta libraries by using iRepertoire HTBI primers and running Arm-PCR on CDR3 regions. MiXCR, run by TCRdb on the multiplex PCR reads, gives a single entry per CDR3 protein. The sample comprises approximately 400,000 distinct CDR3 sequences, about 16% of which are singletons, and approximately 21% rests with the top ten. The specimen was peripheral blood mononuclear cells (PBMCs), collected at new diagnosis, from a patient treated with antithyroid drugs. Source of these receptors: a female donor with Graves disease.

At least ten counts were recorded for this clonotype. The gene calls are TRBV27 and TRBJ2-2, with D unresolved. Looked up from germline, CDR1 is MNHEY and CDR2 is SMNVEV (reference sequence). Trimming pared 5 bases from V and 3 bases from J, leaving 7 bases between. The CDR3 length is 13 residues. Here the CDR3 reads CASSPLYTGELFF. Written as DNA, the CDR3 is TGTGCCAGCAGTCCCTTGTACACCGGGGAGCTGTTTTTT.

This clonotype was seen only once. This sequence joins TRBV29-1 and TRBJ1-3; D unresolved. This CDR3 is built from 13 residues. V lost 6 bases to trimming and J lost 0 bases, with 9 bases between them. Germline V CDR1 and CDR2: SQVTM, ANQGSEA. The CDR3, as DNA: TGCAGCGTCCCAGTCGACTCTGGAAACACCATATATTTT. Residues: CSVPVDSGNTIYF.

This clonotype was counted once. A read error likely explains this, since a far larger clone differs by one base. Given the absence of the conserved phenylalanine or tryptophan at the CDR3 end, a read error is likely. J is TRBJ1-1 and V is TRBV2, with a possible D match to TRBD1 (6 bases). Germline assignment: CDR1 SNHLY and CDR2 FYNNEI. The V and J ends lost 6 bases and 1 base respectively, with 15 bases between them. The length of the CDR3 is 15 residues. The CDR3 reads CASSLDGRGNTEAFL. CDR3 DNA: TGTGCCAGCAGCTTAGACGGCAGGGGGAACACTGAAGCTTTCCTT.

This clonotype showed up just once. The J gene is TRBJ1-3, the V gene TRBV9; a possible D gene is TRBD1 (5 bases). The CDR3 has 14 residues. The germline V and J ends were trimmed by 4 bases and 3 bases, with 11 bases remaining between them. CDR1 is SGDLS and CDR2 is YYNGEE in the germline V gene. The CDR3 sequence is CASSQQELGNTIYF. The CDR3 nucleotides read TGTGCCAGCAGCCAACAGGAGCTTGGAAACACCATATATTTT.

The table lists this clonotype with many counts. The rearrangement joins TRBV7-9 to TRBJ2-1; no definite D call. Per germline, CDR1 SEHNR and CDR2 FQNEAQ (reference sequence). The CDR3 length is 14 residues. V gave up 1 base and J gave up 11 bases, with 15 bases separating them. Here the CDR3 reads CASSLENSPGKQFF. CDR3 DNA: TGTGCCAGCAGCTTAGAGAATTCCCCGGGCAAGCAGTTCTTC.

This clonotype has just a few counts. This CDR3 is CASSLLGEGSTEAFF. CDR3 sequence (DNA): TGTGCCAGCAGCCTCTTAGGGGAGGGGAGCACTGAAGCTTTCTTT. The chain uses TRBV4-2 and TRBJ1-1; tentatively, D is TRBD1 (5 bases). CDR1 LGHNA and CDR2 YNFKEQ come from the germline V gene. The CDR3 is 15 residues long. V was shortened by 4 bases and J by 4 bases, with 16 bases between the two germline ends.

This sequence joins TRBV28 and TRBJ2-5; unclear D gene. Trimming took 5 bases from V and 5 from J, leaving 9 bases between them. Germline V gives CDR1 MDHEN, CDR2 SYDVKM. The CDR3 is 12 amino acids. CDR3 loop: CASSQNGETQYF. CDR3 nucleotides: TGTGCCAGCAGTCAGAATGGGGAGACCCAGTACTTC.

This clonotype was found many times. CDR3 bases: TGTGCCAGCAGTTTACACCGGGAGCAGTTCTTC. Its translation: CASSLHREQFF. The chain recombines TRBV27 with TRBJ2-1; D is undetermined. In germline, CDR1 is MNHEY, CDR2 SMNVEV (reference sequence). Deletions cut 2 bases from V and 10 bases from J, with 6 bases between. The CDR3 runs to 11 residues.

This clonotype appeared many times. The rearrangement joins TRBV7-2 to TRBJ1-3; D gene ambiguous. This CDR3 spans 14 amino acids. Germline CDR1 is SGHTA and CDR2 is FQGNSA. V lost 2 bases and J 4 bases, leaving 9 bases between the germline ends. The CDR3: CASSLSPDGNTIYF. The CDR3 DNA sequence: TGTGCCAGCAGCTTATCCCCCGACGGAAACACCATATATTTT.

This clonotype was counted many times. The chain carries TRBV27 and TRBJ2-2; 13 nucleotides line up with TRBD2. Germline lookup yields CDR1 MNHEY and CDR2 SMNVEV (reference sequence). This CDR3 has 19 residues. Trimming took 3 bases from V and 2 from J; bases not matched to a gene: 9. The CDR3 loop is CASSFLGLAGQLNTGELFF. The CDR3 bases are TGTGCCAGCAGTTTTTTGGGACTAGCGGGGCAGCTTAACACCGGGGAGCTGTTTTTT.

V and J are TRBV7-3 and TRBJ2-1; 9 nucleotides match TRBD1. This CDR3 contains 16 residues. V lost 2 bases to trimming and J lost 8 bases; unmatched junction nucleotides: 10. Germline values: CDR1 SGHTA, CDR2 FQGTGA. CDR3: CASSLGSQQGADEQFF. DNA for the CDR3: TGTGCCAGCAGCTTAGGGTCTCAACAGGGGGCGGATGAGCAGTTCTTC.

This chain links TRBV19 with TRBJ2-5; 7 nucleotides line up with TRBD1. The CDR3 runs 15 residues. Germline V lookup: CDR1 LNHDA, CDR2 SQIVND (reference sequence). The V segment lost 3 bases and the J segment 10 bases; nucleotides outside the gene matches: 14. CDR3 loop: CASSIHQGQKMYQYF. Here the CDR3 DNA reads TGTGCCAGTAGTATCCATCAGGGACAGAAGATGTACCAGTACTTC.

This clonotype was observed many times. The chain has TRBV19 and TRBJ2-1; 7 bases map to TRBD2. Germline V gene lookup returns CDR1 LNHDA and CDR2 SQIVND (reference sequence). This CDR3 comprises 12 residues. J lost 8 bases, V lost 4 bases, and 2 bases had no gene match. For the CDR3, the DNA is TGTGCCAGTAGTAGGCGGGAGTATGAGCAGTTCTTC. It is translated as CASSRREYEQFF.

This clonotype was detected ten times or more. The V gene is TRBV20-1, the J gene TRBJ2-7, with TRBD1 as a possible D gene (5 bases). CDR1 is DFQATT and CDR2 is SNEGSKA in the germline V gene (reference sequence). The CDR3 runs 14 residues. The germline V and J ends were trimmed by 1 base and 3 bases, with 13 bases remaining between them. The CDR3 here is CSARAQGSRYEQYF. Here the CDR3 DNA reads TGCAGTGCTAGAGCCCAGGGAAGTCGCTACGAGCAGTACTTC.

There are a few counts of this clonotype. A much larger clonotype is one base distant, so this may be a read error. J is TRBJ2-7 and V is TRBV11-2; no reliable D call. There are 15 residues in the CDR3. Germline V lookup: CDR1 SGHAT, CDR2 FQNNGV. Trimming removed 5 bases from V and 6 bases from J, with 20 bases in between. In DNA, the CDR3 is TGTGCCAGCAGCCGATCGCGGACGGACCCCCCCGAGCAGTACTTC. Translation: CASSRSRTDPPEQYF.

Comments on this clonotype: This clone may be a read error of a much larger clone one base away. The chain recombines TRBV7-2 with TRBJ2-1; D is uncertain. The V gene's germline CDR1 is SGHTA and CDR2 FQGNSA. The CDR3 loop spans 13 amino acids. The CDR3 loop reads CVSSYGSAREQFF. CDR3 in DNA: TGTGTCAGCAGCTACGGAAGTGCCAGGGAGCAGTTCTTC.

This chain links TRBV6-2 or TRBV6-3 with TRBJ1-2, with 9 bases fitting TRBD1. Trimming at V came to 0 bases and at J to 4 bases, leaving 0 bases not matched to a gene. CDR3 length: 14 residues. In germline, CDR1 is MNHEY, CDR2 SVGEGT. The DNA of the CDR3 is TGTGCCAGCAGTTACTCGGACAGGGGCTATGGCTACACCTTC. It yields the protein CASSYSDRGYGYTF.

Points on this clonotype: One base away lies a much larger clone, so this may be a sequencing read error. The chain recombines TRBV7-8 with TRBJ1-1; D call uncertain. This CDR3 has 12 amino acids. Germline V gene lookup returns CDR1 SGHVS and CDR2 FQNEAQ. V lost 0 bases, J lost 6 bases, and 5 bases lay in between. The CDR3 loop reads CASSLAAAEAFF. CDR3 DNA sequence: TGTGCCAGCAGCTTAGCGGCAGCTGAAGCTTTCTTT.

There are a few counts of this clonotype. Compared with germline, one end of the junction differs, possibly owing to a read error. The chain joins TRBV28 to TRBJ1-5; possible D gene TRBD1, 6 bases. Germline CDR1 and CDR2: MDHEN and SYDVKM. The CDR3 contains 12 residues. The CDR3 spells CASNLGDNSQHF. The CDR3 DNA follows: TGTGCCAGCAATTTAGGGGACAACAGCCAGCATTTT.

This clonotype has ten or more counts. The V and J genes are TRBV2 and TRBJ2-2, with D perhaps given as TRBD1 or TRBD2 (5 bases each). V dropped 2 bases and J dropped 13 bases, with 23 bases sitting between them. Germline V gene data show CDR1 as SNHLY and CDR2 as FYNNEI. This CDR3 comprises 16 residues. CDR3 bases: TGTGCCAGCAGTGAATTATTGGGGACCACTCGCCTCGCGCTGTTTTTT. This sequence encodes CASSELLGTTRLALFF.

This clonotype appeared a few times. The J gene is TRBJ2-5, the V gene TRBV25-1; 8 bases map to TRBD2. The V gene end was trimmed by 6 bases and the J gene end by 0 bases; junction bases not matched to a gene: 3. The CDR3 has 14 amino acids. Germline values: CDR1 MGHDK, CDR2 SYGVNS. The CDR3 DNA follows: TGTGCCAGCAGCTCTAGCGGGTACCAAGAGACCCAGTACTTC. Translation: CASSSSGYQETQYF.

The CDR3 protein is CSTDINEKLFF. DNA for the CDR3: TGCAGCACCGACATTAATGAAAAACTGTTTTTT. The V and J genes are TRBV29-1 and TRBJ1-4; D unclear. V was trimmed by 8 bases and J by 4 bases, leaving 8 bases between them. The CDR3 sequence is 11 residues long. CDR1 is SQVTM, CDR2 ANQGSEA, per germline.

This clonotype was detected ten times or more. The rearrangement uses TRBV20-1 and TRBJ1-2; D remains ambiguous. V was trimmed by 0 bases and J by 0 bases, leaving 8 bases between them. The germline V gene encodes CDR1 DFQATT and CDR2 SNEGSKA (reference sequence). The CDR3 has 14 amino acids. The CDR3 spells CSAREKGTNYGYTF. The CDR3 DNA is TGCAGTGCTAGAGAAAAGGGAACTAACTATGGCTACACCTTC.

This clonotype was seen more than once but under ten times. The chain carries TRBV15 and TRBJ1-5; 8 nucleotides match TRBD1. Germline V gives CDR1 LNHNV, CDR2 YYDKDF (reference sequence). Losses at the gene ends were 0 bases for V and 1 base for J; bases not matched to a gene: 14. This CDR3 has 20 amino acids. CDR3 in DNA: TGTGCCACCAGCAGAGAGATGGGGGGGCGGACAGGGCAAAGCAATCAGCCCCAGCATTTT. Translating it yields CATSREMGGRTGQSNQPQHF.

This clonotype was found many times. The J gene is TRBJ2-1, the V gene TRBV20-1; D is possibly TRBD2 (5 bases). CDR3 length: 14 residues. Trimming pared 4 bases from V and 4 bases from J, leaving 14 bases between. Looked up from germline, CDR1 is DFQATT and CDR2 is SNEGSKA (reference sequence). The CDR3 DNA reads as TGCAGTGCTAACAGTCCACGGGATTACAATGAGCAGTTCTTC. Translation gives CSANSPRDYNEQFF.

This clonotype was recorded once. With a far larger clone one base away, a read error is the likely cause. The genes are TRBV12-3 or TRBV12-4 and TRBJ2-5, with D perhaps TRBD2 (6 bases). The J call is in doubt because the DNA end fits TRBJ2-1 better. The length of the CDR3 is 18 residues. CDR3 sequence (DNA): TGTGCCAGCACCCGTGGGGCTAGCGTGACTCGCTCCTACAATGAGCAGTTCTTC. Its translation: CASTRGASVTRSYNEQFF.

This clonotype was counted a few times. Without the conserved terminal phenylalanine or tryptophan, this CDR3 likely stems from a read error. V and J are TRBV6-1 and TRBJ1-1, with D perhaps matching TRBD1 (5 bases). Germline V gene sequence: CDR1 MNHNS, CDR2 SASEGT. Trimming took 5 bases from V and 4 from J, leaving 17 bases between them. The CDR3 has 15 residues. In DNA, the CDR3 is TGTGCCAGCAGTAACAGGTTTACTGAGGGCACTGAAGCTTTCTCT. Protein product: CASSNRFTEGTEAFS.

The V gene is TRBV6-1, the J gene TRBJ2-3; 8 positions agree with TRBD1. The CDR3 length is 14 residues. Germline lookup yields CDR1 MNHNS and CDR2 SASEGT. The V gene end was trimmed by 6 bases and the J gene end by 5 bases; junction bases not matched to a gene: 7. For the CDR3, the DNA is TGTGCCAGCAGATCAGGGGGCGGAGAAGATACGCAGTATTTT. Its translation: CASRSGGGEDTQYF.

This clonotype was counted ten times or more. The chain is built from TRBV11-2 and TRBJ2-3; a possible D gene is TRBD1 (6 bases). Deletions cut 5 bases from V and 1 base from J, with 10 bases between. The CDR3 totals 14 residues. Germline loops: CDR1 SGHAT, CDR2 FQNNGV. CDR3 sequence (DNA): TGTGCCAGCAGCACGGACAGACGCACAGATACGCAGTATTTT. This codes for CASSTDRRTDTQYF.

The CDR3 nucleotides read TGTGCCACCAGTGATTTCGGCGGGAGGGAGATGGATGAGCAGTTCTTC. Residues: CATSDFGGREMDEQFF. The chain has TRBV24-1 and TRBJ2-1, with 9 bases that match TRBD2. This CDR3 region has 16 residues. CDR1 is KGHDR and CDR2 is SFDVKD in the germline V gene. Trimming removed 1 base from V and 8 bases from J; junction bases left unmatched: 8.

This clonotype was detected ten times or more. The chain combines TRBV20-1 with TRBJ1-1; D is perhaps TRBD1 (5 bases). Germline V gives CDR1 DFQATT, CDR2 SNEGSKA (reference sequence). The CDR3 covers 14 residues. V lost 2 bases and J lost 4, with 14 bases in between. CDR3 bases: TGCAGTGCTAGAAGGGCAGGGTTAGGCACTGAAGCTTTCTTT. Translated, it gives CSARRAGLGTEAFF.